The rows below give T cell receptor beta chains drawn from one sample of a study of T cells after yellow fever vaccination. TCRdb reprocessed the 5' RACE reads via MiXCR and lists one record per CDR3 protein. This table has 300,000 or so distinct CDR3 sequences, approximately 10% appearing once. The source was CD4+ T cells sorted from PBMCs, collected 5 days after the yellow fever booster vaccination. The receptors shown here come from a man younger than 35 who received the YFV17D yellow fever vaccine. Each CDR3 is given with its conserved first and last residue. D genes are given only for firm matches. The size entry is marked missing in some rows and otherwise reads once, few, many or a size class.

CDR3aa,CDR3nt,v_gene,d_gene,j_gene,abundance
CASSLSSAQYF,TGTGCCAGCAGCTTGAGCAGTGCGCAGTATTTT,TRBV5-6,.,TRBJ2-3,.
CASSPQAVGADTQYF,TGTGCCAGCAGCCCGCAGGCCGTGGGTGCAGATACGCAGTATTTT,TRBV3-1,.,TRBJ2-3,few
CASSQTGTGSMNTEAFF,TGCGCCAGCAGCCAAACGGGGACAGGGTCTATGAACACTGAAGCTTTCTTT,TRBV4-1,TRBD1,TRBJ1-1,.
CASSFPGGETQYF,TGCGCCAGCAGCTTCCCAGGGGGAGAGACCCAGTACTTC,TRBV5-1,TRBD1,TRBJ2-5,many
CASSENPGKHSYNSPLHF,TGTGCCAGCAGTGAAAATCCGGGGAAACACTCCTATAATTCACCCCTCCACTTT,TRBV6-1,.,TRBJ1-6,few
CASRTLGGFYGYTF,TGTGCCAGCAGGACCCTAGGGGGGTTCTATGGCTACACCTTC,TRBV11-2,.,TRBJ1-2,.
CASSYGGISTDTQYF,TGTGCCAGCAGTTACGGGGGGATAAGCACAGATACGCAGTATTTT,TRBV6-5,.,TRBJ2-3,few
CASSLSLREISEAFF,TGCGCCAGCAGCTTGTCTCTGAGGGAGATCTCTGAAGCTTTCTTT,TRBV5-1,.,TRBJ1-1,.
CASSQEFRQGGFYGYTF,TGTGCCAGCAGCCAAGAATTTCGCCAGGGGGGTTTTTATGGCTACACCTTC,TRBV4-2,TRBD1,TRBJ1-2,many
CASSRGPRVVSPELFF,TGCGCCAGCAGCCGTGGACCCAGGGTTGTTTCCCCCGAACTGTTTTTT,TRBV4-3,.,TRBJ1-4,.
CASSYSAFLNSPLHF,TGTGCCAGCAGTTACTCGGCGTTTCTCAATTCACCCCTCCACTTT,TRBV6-5,.,TRBJ1-6,.
CASSTRTGANTGELFF,TGTGCCAGCAGCACCCGGACAGGGGCGAACACCGGGGAGCTGTTTTTT,TRBV3-1,TRBD1,TRBJ2-2,.
CAVGFNTIYF,TGTGCCGTTGGATTCAACACCATATATTTT,TRBV25-1,.,TRBJ1-3,.
CASSLAAWGETGELFF,TGCGCCAGCAGCTTGGCGGCCTGGGGGGAAACCGGGGAGCTGTTTTTT,TRBV5-1,.,TRBJ2-2,many
CASSYSSTTSGDHQETQYF,TGTGCCAGCAGTTACTCGTCAACCACTAGCGGCGATCACCAAGAGACCCAGTACTTC,TRBV6-5,TRBD2,TRBJ2-5,.